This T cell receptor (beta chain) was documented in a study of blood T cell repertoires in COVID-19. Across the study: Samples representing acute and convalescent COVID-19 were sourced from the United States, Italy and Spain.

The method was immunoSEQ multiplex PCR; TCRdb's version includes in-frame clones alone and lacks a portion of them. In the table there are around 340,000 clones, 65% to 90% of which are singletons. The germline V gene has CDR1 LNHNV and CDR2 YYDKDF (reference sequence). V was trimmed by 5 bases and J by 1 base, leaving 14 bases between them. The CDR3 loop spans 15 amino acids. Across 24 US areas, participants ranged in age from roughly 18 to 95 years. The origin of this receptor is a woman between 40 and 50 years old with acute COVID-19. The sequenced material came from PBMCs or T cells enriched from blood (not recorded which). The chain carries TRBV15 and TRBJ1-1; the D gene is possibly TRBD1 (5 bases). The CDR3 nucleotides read TGTGCCACCAGCGGGCCCCGACAGTGGAACACTGAAGCTTTCTTT. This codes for CATSGPRQWNTEAFF.